What follows is one T cell receptor (beta chain) and its context. Its antigen is currently unknown. This sample stems from a study of blood T cells in healthy people across ages. Study observations and caveats: Samples with more naive T cells showed higher observed beta diversity.

Trimming removed 4 bases from V and 0 bases from J, with 8 bases in between. Germline CDR1 is SQVTM and CDR2 is ANQGSEA. The CDR3 has 13 amino acids. All donors came from Russia, were Caucasian and healthy, and spanned ages roughly 6 to 95. With a J-beta primer mix and a sample-barcoded 5' primer, a second PCR ran about 7 to 12 cycles. All cDNA molecules were each tagged by a template-switch adaptor with 12 random nucleotides. MiXCR, applied by TCRdb to the 5' RACE reads, yields one record per CDR3 protein. The table includes 1.5 million to 2 million distinct CDR3 sequences, more than 35% detected once.

This receptor was taken from a human donor in good health. This rearrangement joins TRBV29-1 to TRBJ2-3; D gene uncertain. The sample was blood. DNA of the CDR3: TGCAGCGTTGGGTCCTCTAGCACAGATACGCAGTATTTT. It specifies CSVGSSSTDTQYF.